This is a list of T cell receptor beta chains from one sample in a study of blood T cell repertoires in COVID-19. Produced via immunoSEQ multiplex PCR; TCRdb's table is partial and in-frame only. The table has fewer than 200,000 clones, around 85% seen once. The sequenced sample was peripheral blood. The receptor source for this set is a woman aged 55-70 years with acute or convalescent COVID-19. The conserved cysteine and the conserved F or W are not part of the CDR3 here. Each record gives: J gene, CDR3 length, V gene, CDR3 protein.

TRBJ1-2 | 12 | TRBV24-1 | ATSDQRGWEGYT
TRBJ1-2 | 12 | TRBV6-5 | ASSNDRLLYGYT
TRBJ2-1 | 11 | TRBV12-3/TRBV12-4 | ASSFRGYNEQF
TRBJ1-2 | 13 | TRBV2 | ASSGVSLADYGYT
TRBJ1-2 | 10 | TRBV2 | ASSALSGGYT
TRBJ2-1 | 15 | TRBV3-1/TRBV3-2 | ASSQGQLAGLDNEQF
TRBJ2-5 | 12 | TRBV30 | AWKVPGARETQY
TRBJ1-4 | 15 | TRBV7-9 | ASSLNAGTGALEKLF
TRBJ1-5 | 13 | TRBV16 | ASSQSTGRNQPQH
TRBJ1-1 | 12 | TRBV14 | ASSQSRGATEAF
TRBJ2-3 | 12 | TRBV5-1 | ASRVTSGIDTQY
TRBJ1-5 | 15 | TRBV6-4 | ASRSHGRDRGYQPQH
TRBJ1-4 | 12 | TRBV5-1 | ASSSSGTGEKLF
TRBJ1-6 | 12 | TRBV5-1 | ASSLGGDRSPLH
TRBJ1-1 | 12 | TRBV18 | ASSPRQGNTEAF
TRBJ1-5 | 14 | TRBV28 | ASSFMARLSNQPQH
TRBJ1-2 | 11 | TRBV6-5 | AGARIGPYGYT
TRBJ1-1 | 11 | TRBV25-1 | ASGGPMNTEAF
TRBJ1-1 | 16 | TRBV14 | ASSQDLGTGGAYTEAF
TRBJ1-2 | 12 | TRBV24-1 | ATSDFGVNYGYT
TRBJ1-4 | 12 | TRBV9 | ASSPSTGNEKLF
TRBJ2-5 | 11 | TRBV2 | ASIRGPQETQY
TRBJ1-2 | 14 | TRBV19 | ASSSDRRGTNYGYT
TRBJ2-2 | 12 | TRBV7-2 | ASSIQGPDRELF
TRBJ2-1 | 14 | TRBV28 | ASSPTSAGVGDEQF
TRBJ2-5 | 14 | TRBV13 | ASSSSDRAHQETQY
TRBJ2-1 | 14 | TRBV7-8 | ASSLGSRVGYNEQF
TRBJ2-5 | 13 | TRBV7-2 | ASSLATSGGETQY
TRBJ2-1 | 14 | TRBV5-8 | ASSLGTGSGYNEQF
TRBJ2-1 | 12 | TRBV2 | ASSRDRVSDEQF
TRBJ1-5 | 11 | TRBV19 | ASKGQGWQPQH
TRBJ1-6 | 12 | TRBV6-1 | ASSERELDSPLH
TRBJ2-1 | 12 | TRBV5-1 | ASSLGGGKYEQF
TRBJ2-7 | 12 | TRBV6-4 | ASSESRTSGTLY
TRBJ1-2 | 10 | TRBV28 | ASSPHSYGYT
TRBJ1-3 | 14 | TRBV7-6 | ASSFRYRDSGNTIY
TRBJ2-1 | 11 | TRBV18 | ASSPKATNEQF
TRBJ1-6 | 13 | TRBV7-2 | ASSLRGQDSLALH
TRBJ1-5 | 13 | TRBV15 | ATSRGTGDYQPQH
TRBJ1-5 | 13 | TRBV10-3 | AISAQGMVDQPQH
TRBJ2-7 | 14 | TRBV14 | ASSQRGGTGAYEQY
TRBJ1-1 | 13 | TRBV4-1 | ASSQEEVMNTEAF
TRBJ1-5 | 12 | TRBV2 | ASSVGGVNQPQH
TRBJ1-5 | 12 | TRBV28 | ASSLGQFNQPQH
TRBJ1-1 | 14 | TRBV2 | ASSEATGGVGTEAF
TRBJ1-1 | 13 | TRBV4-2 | ASSHDRTGGMGTF
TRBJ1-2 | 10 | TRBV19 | ASSIDLYGYT
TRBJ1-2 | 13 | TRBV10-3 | AITGGEGLNYGYT
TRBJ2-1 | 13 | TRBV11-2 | ASSLEGQGGNEQF
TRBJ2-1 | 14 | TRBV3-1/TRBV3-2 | ASSQDGGWKTSPQF
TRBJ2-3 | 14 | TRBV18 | ASSTGEGTGHDTQY
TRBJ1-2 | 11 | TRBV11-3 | ASSLAQDYGYT
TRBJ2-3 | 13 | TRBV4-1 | ASRLLAGNKDTQY
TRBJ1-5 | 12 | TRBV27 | ASSFRGGDQPQH
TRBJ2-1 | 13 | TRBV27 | ASSFQSRDYNEQF
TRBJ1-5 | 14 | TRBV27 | ASSLLAGVGNQPQH